This T cell receptor beta chain was identified in a study of CD8+CD57+ T cells in acquired aplastic anemia. Study-level background: Sorted CD4+ and CD8+ cells yielded 2.5 to 3.5 ug of DNA on average.

The study profiled TCR beta VDJ and CDR3 using genomic DNA as template. Each CDR3 protein gets one entry after TCRdb re-called the reads with MiXCR. Of 250,000 or so distinct CDR3 sequences in the sample, 40% to 50% are singletons; the top ten hold about 8.3%. Before being chosen for sequencing, patients had shown CD8+CD57+ cell expansion by flow cytometry. Input material: sorted CD4+, CD8+, or CD8+CD57+ T cells (not recorded which) from PBMCs. This clonotype was obtained from a human donor with aplastic anemia.

CDR3 loop: CASSLTRLEQYF. CDR3 coding DNA: TGTGCCAGCAGTTTAACCCGTCTGGAGCAGTACTTC. This sequence joins TRBV12-3 or TRBV12-4 and TRBJ2-7; D is unclear. This CDR3 comprises 12 residues. V was clipped by 2 bases and J by 7 bases, with 9 bases between them.